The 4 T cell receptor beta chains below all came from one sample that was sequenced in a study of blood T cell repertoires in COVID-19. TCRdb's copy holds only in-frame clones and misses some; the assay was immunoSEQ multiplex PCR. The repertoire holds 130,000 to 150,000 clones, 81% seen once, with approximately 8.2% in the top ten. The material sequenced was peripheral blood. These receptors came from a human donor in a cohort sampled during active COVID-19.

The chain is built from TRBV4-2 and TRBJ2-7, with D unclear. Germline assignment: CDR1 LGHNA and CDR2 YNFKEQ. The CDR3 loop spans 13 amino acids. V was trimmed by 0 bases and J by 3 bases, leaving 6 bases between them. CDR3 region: CASSQDADYEQYF. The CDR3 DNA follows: TGTGCCAGCAGCCAAGATGCAGACTACGAGCAGTACTTC.

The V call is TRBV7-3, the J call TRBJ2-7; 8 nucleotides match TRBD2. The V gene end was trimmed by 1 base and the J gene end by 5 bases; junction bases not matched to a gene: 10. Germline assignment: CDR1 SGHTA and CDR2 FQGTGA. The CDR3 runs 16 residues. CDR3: CASSLKGGLAWDEQYF. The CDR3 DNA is TGTGCCAGCAGCTTAAAAGGCGGACTAGCCTGGGACGAGCAGTACTTC.

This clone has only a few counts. The CDR3 region is CASIRDRLTTNEKLFF. CDR3 sequence (DNA): TGTGCCAGCATTCGGGACAGACTCACAACTAATGAAAAACTGTTTTTT. This chain joins TRBV2 and TRBJ1-4; 7 nucleotides agree with TRBD1. V shed 7 bases, J shed 0 bases, and the junction held 8 bases outside the gene matches. This CDR3 is 16 amino acids long. Germline loops: CDR1 SNHLY, CDR2 FYNNEI.

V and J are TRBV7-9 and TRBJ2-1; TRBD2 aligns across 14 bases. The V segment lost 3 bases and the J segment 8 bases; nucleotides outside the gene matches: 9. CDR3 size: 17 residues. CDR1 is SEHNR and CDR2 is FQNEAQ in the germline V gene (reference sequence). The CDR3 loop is CASSLRRTSGRRDEQFF. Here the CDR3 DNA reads TGTGCCAGCAGCTTGCGTAGGACTAGCGGGAGGAGGGATGAGCAGTTCTTC.